This is a list of T cell receptor beta chains from one sample in a study of OX40 agonist ivuxolimab in advanced cancers. Only in-frame clones appear in the TCRdb table, and some are missing; sequencing was by immunoSEQ multiplex PCR. The sample yields 50,000 to 80,000 clones, 85% seen once. The material was CD4+ or CD8+ T cells sorted from blood, obtained in a trial of the OX40 agonist ivuxolimab. These receptors all stem from an adult with an advanced solid tumor such as melanoma, head and neck, liver or kidney cancer. Each CDR3 is given with its conserved first and last residue.

V,J,CDR3
TRBV5-1,TRBJ2-2,CASSSSDRGLRSGELFF
TRBV7-2,TRBJ2-3,CASSLASGRRTDTQYF
TRBV28,TRBJ1-4,CASRNGGGSATNEKLFF
TRBV28,TRBJ1-1,CASTTPGVNTEAFF
TRBV4-1,TRBJ2-1,CASSPGLKDYNEQFF
TRBV18,TRBJ1-1,CASSRQENTEAFF
TRBV7-9,TRBJ2-1,CASRRQGPTHNEQFF
TRBV9,TRBJ2-4,CASSSRGDTLAKNIQYF
TRBV5-1,TRBJ2-7,CASSSGTGQLREQYF
TRBV10-3,TRBJ1-3,CAISGVPIGDSDSGNTIYF
TRBV28,TRBJ2-5,CAINRVIQETQYF
TRBV20-1,TRBJ1-1,CSARWTEAFF
TRBV5-1,TRBJ2-3,CASSSYRRGRDADTQYF
TRBV6-1,TRBJ1-3,CASSEGAGGNTIYF
TRBV6-5,TRBJ1-2,CASSGDREGGYTF
TRBV27,TRBJ2-3,CASAPGGNPDTQYF
TRBV19,TRBJ2-5,CASKGGLQETQYF
TRBV6-1,TRBJ2-3,CASSATRGADTQYF
TRBV7-8,TRBJ2-1,CASSSRRETNFDEQFF
TRBV19,TRBJ2-6,CASSISHGGANVLTF
TRBV7-2,TRBJ1-2,CASSLGTVYGYTF
TRBV23-1,TRBJ2-5,CASSHPRQGIQETQYF
TRBV28,TRBJ2-7,CASSLWDRGFYEQYF
TRBV5-8,TRBJ2-3,CASSRGTVTSTDTQYF
TRBV7-2,TRBJ2-2,CASSPTVSGELFF
TRBV30,TRBJ1-1,CAWDRYATEAFF
TRBV7-8,TRBJ2-6,CASVLGNAGANVLTF
TRBV4-2,TRBJ1-3,CASSQAFRSGNTIYF
TRBV28,TRBJ1-4,CASSLGTGDEKLFF
TRBV5-1,TRBJ1-3,CASSWEGTASGNTIYF
TRBV19,TRBJ1-4,CASSGDRGYATNEKLFF
TRBV28,TRBJ1-2,CASSFLGQSYGYTF
TRBV11-2,TRBJ2-3,CASSLDTLAGTQYF
TRBV14,TRBJ2-3,CASSQNRQGGADTQYF
TRBV7-9,TRBJ1-4,CASRRGEKLFF
TRBV30,TRBJ2-7,CAWTPRDRASDYEQYF
TRBV19,TRBJ2-1,CASSAAPGDAYNEQFF
TRBV7-9,TRBJ1-2,CASSLGTGSNYGYTF
TRBV9,TRBJ1-5,CASSVGTLQPQHF
TRBV27,TRBJ2-5,CASSLRTQETQYF
TRBV10-3,TRBJ2-1,CAISPGQGYNEQFF
TRBV28,TRBJ2-3,CASSSRVDTQYF
TRBV7-5,TRBJ1-5,CARSTFTSVGNQPQHF
TRBV18,TRBJ2-1,CASRQGGSNEQFF